Below are 30 T cell receptor beta chains sequenced from a single sample in a study of chemoradiotherapy in HPV16-positive cancers (dated by TCRdb to 2021 to 2024). Libraries came from the immunoSEQ multiplex PCR assay. This immuneACCESS table, as held by TCRdb, lists in-frame sequences with V and J called but not all clones. Of the missing ones, under half trace to an unresolved V gene in checked studies; the others have no known cause. The sample table records several thousand clones; 81% of these occur just once. The ten largest clones add up to approximately 7.2% of the sample. The sequencing here drew on tumor tissue, taken from a patient who underwent chemoradiotherapy. Receptors originate from a human donor with HPV-associated anogenital cancer.

J is TRBJ2-7 and V is TRBV5-8, with a weak D call TRBD1 (6 bases). This CDR3 has 14 amino acids. Germline lookup yields CDR1 SGHTS and CDR2 YDEGEE. V lost 7 bases and J 6 bases, leaving 20 bases between the germline ends. The CDR3 reads CASSMLGARGEQYF. The CDR3 DNA sequence: TGTGCCAGCTCGATGTTGGGGGCCAGGGGCGAGCAGTACTTC.

The chain uses TRBV18 and TRBJ2-5, with D maybe TRBD2 (6 bases). Judging by the DNA end, TRBJ2-7 fits better; the J call may be wrong. CDR1 is KGHSH and CDR2 is LQKENI in the germline V gene. The CDR3 contains 15 residues. CDR3 nucleotide sequence: TGTGCCAGCTCTCCAGGTGTAGCGGAGTCCTACGAGCAGTACTTC. It is translated as CASSPGVAESYEQYF.

The J gene is TRBJ2-3, the V gene TRBV19, with 8 bases fitting TRBD1. V lost 9 bases and J lost 2; bases outside the gene matches: 4. This CDR3 spans 13 amino acids. Germline V gives CDR1 LNHDA, CDR2 SQIVND (reference sequence). The CDR3 sequence: CASGTGNTDTQYF. In DNA, the CDR3 is TGTGCCAGCGGGACAGGTAACACAGATACGCAGTATTTT.

This rearrangement joins TRBV6-1 to TRBJ2-7, with 7 bases fitting TRBD2. V lost 3 bases and J lost 3; bases outside the gene matches: 5. The CDR3 loop spans 14 amino acids. Germline V CDR1 and CDR2: MNHNS, SASEGT. The CDR3 spells CASSERDYYYEQYF. DNA of the CDR3: TGTGCCAGCAGTGAGCGGGACTATTACTACGAGCAGTACTTC.

The table lists this clone with a few counts. The rearrangement links TRBV5-1 to TRBJ1-1, with D uncertain. The CDR3 runs to 15 residues. Trimming removed 5 bases from V and 1 base from J, with 15 bases in between. Germline assignment: CDR1 SGHRS and CDR2 YFSETQ. Written as DNA, the CDR3 is TGCGCCAGCAGTAGTCGGGGAAGAACGAACACTGAAGCTTTCTTT. Its protein is CASSSRGRTNTEAFF.

The chain combines TRBV4-2 with TRBJ1-5; D not resolved. Germline loops: CDR1 LGHNA, CDR2 YNFKEQ. This CDR3 has 16 residues. With 2 bases removed from V and 4 bases from J, the gap between germline ends came to 15 bases. The CDR3 sequence is CASSQLDAAGNQPQHF. The CDR3 coding sequence is TGTGCCAGCAGCCAATTAGACGCGGCTGGGAATCAGCCCCAGCATTTT.

This chain uses TRBV28 with TRBJ1-1; 8 bases map to TRBD1. The V segment lost 6 bases and the J segment 6 bases; nucleotides outside the gene matches: 12. Germline V CDR1 and CDR2: MDHEN, SYDVKM. This CDR3 contains 15 residues. The CDR3 nucleotides are TGTGCCAGCAGCCGTGCTGGACAGGGTCCCCCTGAAGCTTTCTTT. This translates into CASSRAGQGPPEAFF. The variable domain in full, with the rest retrieved from reference TRBV28 and TRBJ1-1, is DVKVTQSSRYLVKRTGEKVFLECVQDMDHENMFWYRQDPGLGLRLIYFSYDVKMKEKGDIPEGYSVSREKKERFSLILESASTNQTSMYLCASSRAGQGPPEAFFGQGTRLTVV.

Within the sample, this clone is large. The chain combines TRBV21-1 with TRBJ1-1. TRBV21-1 is described as a pseudogene. This CDR3 contains 14 residues. The chain's CDR3 is CASSKDGRRTEAFF. The DNA of the CDR3 is TGTGCCAGCAGCAAAGATGGCAGGAGGACTGAAGCTTTCTTT.

J is TRBJ1-1 and V is TRBV9, with TRBD1 as a possible D gene (6 bases). The CDR3 covers 15 residues. Germline lookup yields CDR1 SGDLS and CDR2 YYNGEE. The germline V and J ends were trimmed by 4 bases and 2 bases, with 15 bases remaining between them. The CDR3 loop reads CASSPRGTVNTEAFF. The DNA for the CDR3 is TGTGCCAGCAGCCCAAGGGGGACGGTTAACACTGAAGCTTTCTTT.

This chain joins TRBV4-1 and TRBJ2-2; 7 nucleotides agree with TRBD2. V was pared by 4 bases and J by 3 bases, with 14 bases of the junction left unmatched. The CDR3 spans 18 residues. Germline CDR1 is MGHRA and CDR2 is YSYEKL. CDR3 DNA: TGCGCCAGCAGCCGACGAGGTTCCGGGACTACCGACACCGGGGAGCTGTTTTTT. Its translation: CASSRRGSGTTDTGELFF.

V gene TRBV18 combines with J gene TRBJ2-2, with 7 positions matching TRBD1. Trimming removed 6 bases from V and 3 bases from J; junction bases left unmatched: 7. Germline CDR1 KGHSH, CDR2 LQKENI. The CDR3 consists of 15 residues. CDR3 in amino acids: CASSLRTGYTGELFF. The CDR3 DNA reads TGTGCCAGCTCGCTAAGGACAGGATACACCGGGGAGCTGTTTTTT.

The chain uses TRBV27 and TRBJ1-6; D remains ambiguous. V lost 8 bases to trimming and J lost 7 bases, with 15 bases between them. The CDR3 covers 14 residues. Germline V lookup: CDR1 MNHEY, CDR2 SMNVEV (reference sequence). CDR3 loop: CASALRTFNSPLHF. The CDR3 region has the DNA TGTGCCAGCGCCTTGAGGACTTTCAATTCACCCCTCCACTTT.

The chain uses TRBV28 and TRBJ2-7; 7 bases agree with TRBD2. The J segment lost 5 bases and the V segment lost 2 bases, leaving 9 bases of the junction unmatched. CDR3 length: 15 residues. Per germline, CDR1 MDHEN and CDR2 SYDVKM. The CDR3 nucleotides read TGTGCCAGCAGTTTAGGACTGGCGGGAGTAGACGAGCAGTACTTC. Protein product: CASSLGLAGVDEQYF.

The J gene is TRBJ1-6, the V gene TRBV7-2; TRBD1 aligns across 10 bases. This CDR3 has 15 amino acids. Trimming removed 5 bases from V and 11 bases from J; junction bases left unmatched: 9. Germline CDR1 SGHTA, CDR2 FQGNSA. CDR3 loop: CASSTGQGESTPLHF. The CDR3 DNA sequence: TGTGCCAGCAGCACAGGACAGGGGGAGTCGACACCCCTCCACTTT.

This clone appeared once. The chain uses TRBV7-2 and TRBJ2-2, with D perhaps matching TRBD1 (6 bases). V lost 5 bases to trimming and J lost 8 bases, with 12 bases between them. The germline gives CDR1 SGHTA, CDR2 FQGNSA. The CDR3 has 13 amino acids. CDR3 in amino acids: CASSRTGKGELFF. In DNA, the CDR3 is TGTGCCAGCAGCCGTACAGGGAAGGGGGAGCTGTTTTTT.

The genes are TRBV19 and TRBJ2-2; D gene ambiguous. The V end lost 3 bases, the J end lost 3 bases, and 8 bases lay between the germline ends. This CDR3 is 14 amino acids long. CDR1 and CDR2 (germline): LNHDA, SQIVND (reference sequence). CDR3 nucleotide sequence: TGTGCCAGTAGTATTGGCGCCTACACCGGGGAGCTGTTTTTT. It yields the protein CASSIGAYTGELFF.

This clone appeared a single time. The V and J genes are TRBV30 and TRBJ1-3; 9 bases agree with TRBD1. The CDR3 runs 16 residues. The junction had 8 bases not matched to a gene; V was cut back by 1 base and J by 4 bases. Germline V lookup: CDR1 GTSNPN, CDR2 SVGIG (reference sequence). The DNA for the CDR3 is TGTGCCTGGAGTGCCGGACAGGGGAAGGGAGGAAACACCATATATTTT. It translates to CAWSAGQGKGGNTIYF.

The chain uses TRBV11-2 and TRBJ2-2, with D uncertain. Trimming shortened V by 7 bases and J by 6 bases, and 9 bases separated the two germline ends. The CDR3 totals 12 residues. CDR1 is SGHAT and CDR2 is FQNNGV in the germline V gene. In nucleotides, the CDR3 is TGTGCCAGCAATTGGGGTCCCGGGGAGCTGTTTTTT. It yields the protein CASNWGPGELFF.

The rearrangement links TRBV6-4 to TRBJ2-3; the match to TRBD2 covers 14 bases. V lost 8 bases and J lost 2; bases outside the gene matches: 6. The CDR3 is 16 residues long. CDR1 and CDR2 (germline): MRHNA, SNTAGT. The CDR3 loop reads CASGRLAGGITDTQYF. The CDR3 DNA is TGTGCCAGCGGGCGACTAGCGGGGGGGATCACAGATACGCAGTATTTT.

This clone was found once. The chain is built from TRBV7-2 and TRBJ1-1; 10 nucleotides agree with TRBD1. The CDR3 loop spans 16 amino acids. V lost 3 bases and J lost 1; bases outside the gene matches: 5. Germline CDR1 is SGHTA and CDR2 is FQGNSA. CDR3 sequence reads: CASSFRQGAGNTEAFF. CDR3 DNA: TGTGCCAGCAGCTTTAGACAGGGGGCCGGGAACACTGAAGCTTTCTTT. Full variable domain (missing parts from reference TRBV7-2 and TRBJ1-1): GAGVSQSPSNKVTEKGKDVELRCDPISGHTALYWYRQSLGQGLEFLIYFQGNSAPDKSGLPSDRFSAERTGGSVSTLTIQRTQQEDSAVYLCASSFRQGAGNTEAFFGQGTRLTVV.

This chain connects TRBV11-3 to TRBJ1-1; D is possibly TRBD1 (6 bases). This CDR3 has 15 residues. Germline values: CDR1 SGHNT, CDR2 YENEEA. V shed 4 bases and J shed 6 bases, with 18 bases lying between them. The CDR3 DNA reads TGTGCCAGCAGCTCCAACAGGGAAATCCCTCCTGAAGCTTTCTTT. It codes for CASSSNREIPPEAFF.

The chain recombines TRBV7-3 with TRBJ2-1; TRBD1 aligns across 8 bases. J was trimmed by 7 bases and V by 5 bases; bases with no gene match: 4. This CDR3 spans 13 amino acids. The germline gives CDR1 SGHTA, CDR2 FQGTGA. The CDR3 sequence is CASSPDRANEQFF. In DNA form, the CDR3 reads TGTGCCAGCAGCCCGGACAGGGCGAATGAGCAGTTCTTC.

This chain connects TRBV28 to TRBJ1-2, with D tentatively TRBD1 (5 bases). Germline CDR1 reads MDHEN; CDR2 reads SYDVKM. There are 14 residues in the CDR3. V lost 3 bases and J lost 11, with 19 bases in between. The CDR3 DNA reads TGTGCCAGCAGTTTGACGGGCGGGGGAGTGAGGTACACCTTC. Amino acids: CASSLTGGGVRYTF.

The rearrangement links TRBV14 to TRBJ2-1; 13 bases map to TRBD2. Unmatched junction bases numbered 12, after V lost 3 bases and J lost 7 bases. Germline values: CDR1 SGHDN, CDR2 FVKESK. The CDR3 runs 18 residues. The CDR3 loop reads CASSHRLAGGLAVNEQFF. The CDR3 DNA reads as TGTGCCAGCAGCCATAGACTAGCGGGAGGACTCGCGGTAAATGAGCAGTTCTTC.

This clone appeared a few times. This rearrangement joins TRBV2 to TRBJ1-1, with TRBD1 matching over 8 bases. CDR3 size: 11 residues. Germline trimming cut 10 bases from V and 8 bases from J; bases unmatched to any gene: 6. The V gene's germline CDR1 is SNHLY and CDR2 FYNNEI. In DNA, the CDR3 is TGTGCCACACAGGGGGTATCCGAAGCTTTCTTT. It specifies CATQGVSEAFF. The whole variable domain, filled in from reference TRBV2 and TRBJ1-1, reads EPEVTQTPSHQVTQMGQEVILRCVPISNHLYFYWYRQILGQKVEFLVSFYNNEISEKSEIFDDQFSVERPDGSNFTLKIRSTKLEDSAMYFCATQGVSEAFFGQGTRLTVV.

Only a few counts were recorded for this clone. The rearrangement links TRBV5-1 to TRBJ1-1, with 7 bases that match TRBD1. Germline CDR1 is SGHRS and CDR2 is YFSETQ. This CDR3 has 15 residues. Trimming cost V 4 bases and J 4 bases; bases outside gene matches: 10. CDR3 in DNA: TGCGCCAGCAGCGGACAGGCCCGATTGGGCACTGAAGCTTTCTTT. It is translated as CASSGQARLGTEAFF.

This chain joins TRBV5-6 and TRBJ2-6, with TRBD1 as a possible D gene (7 bases). The germline gives CDR1 SGHDT, CDR2 YYEEEE. Trimming took 5 bases from V and 2 from J, leaving 11 bases between them. The CDR3 length is 15 residues. CDR3 sequence: CASRGGGPGANVLTF. CDR3 coding DNA: TGTGCCAGCAGAGGAGGGGGCCCTGGGGCCAACGTCCTGACTTTC.

This clone is categorized as large (0.1 to 1%). V and J are TRBV15 and TRBJ1-2; tentatively, D is TRBD1 (6 bases). The CDR3 has 15 residues. Germline assignment: CDR1 LNHNV and CDR2 YYDKDF (reference sequence). Trimming left V 6 bases short and J 4 bases short, with 18 bases between. The CDR3, as DNA: TGTGCCACCAGATCTACTTCAGGGGTTTCCTATGGCTACACCTTC. This codes for CATRSTSGVSYGYTF.

V gene TRBV7-8 combines with J gene TRBJ2-5, with TRBD2 matching over 9 bases. In germline, CDR1 is SGHVS, CDR2 FQNEAQ. The V gene end was trimmed by 1 base and the J gene end by 5 bases; junction bases not matched to a gene: 11. The CDR3 totals 17 residues. The CDR3 DNA sequence: TGTGCCAGCAGCTTAGGGTTTTCAGCGGGAGGCGGGGAGACCCAGTACTTC. Encoded protein: CASSLGFSAGGGETQYF.

The chain recombines TRBV28 with TRBJ1-5, with D perhaps matching TRBD1 (5 bases). Between the trimmed V and J ends, which lost 5 bases and 2 bases, there was a span of 13 bases. CDR1 is MDHEN and CDR2 is SYDVKM in the germline V gene. The CDR3 totals 15 residues. CDR3 in amino acids: CASSAAGDGNQPQHF. The CDR3 DNA reads as TGTGCCAGCAGTGCAGCCGGGGACGGCAATCAGCCCCAGCATTTT.